Below, 13 T cell receptor beta chains from the same sample are listed, as sequenced in a study of cytomegalovirus exposure and HLA in healthy donors. The PCR had 60 Vbeta and 13 Jbeta primers. TCRdb's table, derived via immunoSEQ multiplex PCR, lists solely in-frame clones and lacks some. The data contain 150,000 to 200,000 clones, 79% of them singletons. The sample comprised PBMCs. These receptors were obtained from a young woman in good health and CMV-seropositive.

The chain combines TRBV11-2 with TRBJ2-3; D may be TRBD2 (5 bases). V lost 5 bases to trimming and J lost 3 bases, with 24 bases between them. Germline CDR1 reads SGHAT; CDR2 reads FQNNGV. The CDR3 consists of 18 residues. DNA of the CDR3: TGTGCCAGCAGCCCCTACTACGGGGTGTCCCCCCATACAGATACGCAGTATTTT. This translates into CASSPYYGVSPHTDTQYF.

The chain carries TRBV7-9 and TRBJ1-6; possible D gene TRBD1, 5 bases. The germline V gene has CDR1 SEHNR and CDR2 FQNEAQ (reference sequence). The CDR3 is 16 residues long. Trimming stripped 5 bases from V and 5 bases from J, with 16 bases between. The CDR3 reads CASSARLRGDNSPLHF. The CDR3 DNA is TGTGCCAGCAGCGCGCGTCTTCGGGGGGATAATTCACCCCTCCACTTT.

This chain uses TRBV11-3 with TRBJ1-4; possibly TRBD1 for D (5 bases). CDR3 length: 15 residues. CDR1 is SGHNT, CDR2 YENEEA, per germline. Between the trimmed V and J ends, which lost 1 base and 8 bases, there was a span of 14 bases. The CDR3 sequence is CASSLVSGGSEKLFF. The CDR3 DNA sequence: TGTGCCAGCAGCTTAGTGTCCGGGGGAAGCGAAAAACTGTTTTTT.

This clone came up a few times. This chain uses TRBV5-5 with TRBJ1-2; 9 bases fit TRBD1. Trimming removed 4 bases from V and 2 bases from J; junction bases left unmatched: 3. CDR3 length: 14 amino acids. Germline CDR1 SGHKS, CDR2 YYEKEE (reference sequence). As DNA, the CDR3 is TGTGCCAGCAGCAAGGGACAGGGAAACTATGGCTACACCTTC. Translated, it gives CASSKGQGNYGYTF.

The CDR3 region is CASSGDARNTIYF. The CDR3 DNA is TGTGCCAGCTCAGGGGACGCCCGAAACACCATATATTTT. This chain connects TRBV5-4 to TRBJ1-3; the D gene is possibly TRBD1 (6 bases). V lost 7 bases to trimming and J lost 5 bases, with 13 bases between them. Germline values: CDR1 SGHNT, CDR2 YYREEE (reference sequence). CDR3 length equals 13 residues.

The gene calls are TRBV11-3 and TRBJ2-1; 13 bases align to TRBD2. V lost 4 bases, J lost 7 bases, and 1 base stayed unmatched. The CDR3 covers 14 residues. Germline V CDR1 and CDR2: SGHNT, YENEEA. The DNA for the CDR3 is TGTGCCAGCAGCTCGGGACTAGCGGGGAATGAGCAGTTCTTC. Translated, it gives CASSSGLAGNEQFF.

The chain combines TRBV29-1 with TRBJ2-7; 7 nucleotides agree with TRBD2. Unmatched junction bases numbered 12, after V lost 4 bases and J lost 0 bases. The germline gives CDR1 SQVTM, CDR2 ANQGSEA. The CDR3 is 16 amino acids. CDR3 DNA sequence: TGCAGCGTTGTAGGACTAGAAAGCCCAAGCTCCTACGAGCAGTACTTC. This gives the protein CSVVGLESPSSYEQYF.

This rearrangement joins TRBV27 to TRBJ2-3; TRBD2 might be the D (6 bases). This CDR3 contains 15 residues. Germline values: CDR1 MNHEY, CDR2 SMNVEV (reference sequence). V lost 4 bases, J lost 0 bases, and 11 bases lay in between. The CDR3 bases are TGTGCCAGCAGTTCCCGGGACTGGAGCACAGATACGCAGTATTTT. Protein sequence: CASSSRDWSTDTQYF.

The chain uses TRBV5-1 and TRBJ2-7; D may be TRBD2 (5 bases). The CDR3 runs 13 residues. Trimming shortened V by 3 bases and J by 0 bases, and 7 bases separated the two germline ends. Per the germline V gene, CDR1 is SGHRS and CDR2 is YFSETQ. CDR3 amino acids: CASSSGSSYEQYF. The CDR3 DNA reads as TGCGCCAGCAGCTCGGGGAGCTCCTACGAGCAGTACTTC.

The V gene is TRBV28, the J gene TRBJ1-5, with no clear D. The CDR3 loop spans 15 amino acids. V lost 3 bases and J 0 bases, leaving 9 bases between the germline ends. Germline CDR1 is MDHEN and CDR2 is SYDVKM. The CDR3 bases are TGTGCCAGCAGTTTCGGCGGATATAGCAATCAGCCCCAGCATTTT. This gives the protein CASSFGGYSNQPQHF.

V gene TRBV2 combines with J gene TRBJ1-6, with TRBD1 matching over 7 bases. J lost 10 bases, V lost 6 bases, and 3 bases had no gene match. The CDR3 has 12 residues. Looked up from germline, CDR1 is SNHLY and CDR2 is FYNNEI. The CDR3, as DNA: TGTGCCAGCAGGACAGGGTACTCACCCCTCCACTTT. As protein: CASRTGYSPLHF.

This clone was counted between two and nine times. The V gene is TRBV6-1, the J gene TRBJ1-2; D call uncertain. Trimming stripped 1 base from V and 7 bases from J, with 10 bases between. The germline CDR1 and CDR2 sequences are MNHNS and SASEGT. The CDR3 runs to 13 residues. CDR3: CASSEVVYAGYTF. In nucleotides, the CDR3 is TGTGCCAGCAGTGAAGTAGTGTACGCTGGCTACACCTTC.

V and J are TRBV7-6 and TRBJ2-1; the match to TRBD2 covers 15 bases. CDR1 SGHVS and CDR2 FNYEAQ come from the germline V gene. This CDR3 comprises 15 residues. The V segment lost 5 bases and the J segment 8 bases; nucleotides outside the gene matches: 4. The CDR3 region is CASSTRTSGGDEQFF. The CDR3 DNA reads as TGTGCCAGCAGCACGAGGACTAGCGGGGGGGATGAGCAGTTCTTC.